One sample yielded the 6 T cell receptor beta chains listed below, sequenced in a study of T cells after yellow fever vaccination. TCRdb reanalysed the 5' RACE reads using MiXCR and keeps one entry per CDR3 protein. The repertoire includes roughly 500,000 distinct CDR3 sequences, over 15% of them detected once, and around 15% sits in the top ten. Sequences were derived from PBMCs, sampled 15 days after the yellow fever booster vaccination. The receptors derive from a man aged 25 to 40 who received the YFV17D yellow fever vaccine.

The gene calls are TRBV5-1 and TRBJ2-7; D gene ambiguous. V was shortened by 2 bases and J by 6 bases, with 3 bases between the two germline ends. The CDR3 loop spans 10 amino acids. Germline V gives CDR1 SGHRS, CDR2 YFSETQ. The CDR3 nucleotides read TGCGCCAGCAGCTTCTCCGAGCAGTACTTC. This gives the protein CASSFSEQYF.

The genes are TRBV5-1 and TRBJ2-4; D remains ambiguous. The V gene's germline CDR1 is SGHRS and CDR2 YFSETQ. The CDR3 has 13 residues. The V and J ends lost 0 bases and 6 bases respectively, with 7 bases between them. For the CDR3, the DNA is TGCGCCAGCAGCTTGGATGCGAGAAACATTCAGTACTTC. Translation gives CASSLDARNIQYF.

This clonotype came up many times. V usage is TRBV6-5 and J usage is TRBJ1-3, with unresolved D. CDR3 length: 15 amino acids. From germline, CDR1 is MNHEY and CDR2 SVGAGI. The V end was cut by 7 bases, the J end by 1 base, with 14 bases between. This CDR3 reads CASTLDTPSGNTIYF. The CDR3 coding sequence is TGTGCCAGCACTCTCGATACACCGTCTGGAAACACCATATATTTT.

V usage is TRBV5-1 and J usage is TRBJ2-2, with D uncertain. This CDR3 has 13 residues. Trimming left V 1 base short and J 6 bases short, with 7 bases between. Germline CDR1 is SGHRS and CDR2 is YFSETQ. The CDR3 loop is CASSLSDSGELFF. The CDR3 DNA sequence: TGCGCCAGCAGCTTGTCCGACTCCGGGGAGCTGTTTTTT.

This clonotype was found a few times. The genes are TRBV4-3 and TRBJ1-4, with D possibly TRBD1 on 5 matching bases. V lost 1 base and J lost 2, with 8 bases in between. Germline lookup yields CDR1 LGHNA and CDR2 YSLEER. The CDR3 is made up of 15 amino acids. CDR3 sequence reads: CASSQAGGTNEKLFF. CDR3 bases: TGCGCCAGCAGCCAAGCGGGGGGGACTAATGAAAAACTGTTTTTT.

The chain combines TRBV7-6 with TRBJ2-1, with D hard to call. This CDR3 has 13 amino acids. V was cut by 4 bases and J by 4 bases, with 8 bases left in between. Germline CDR1 and CDR2: SGHVS and FNYEAQ. The CDR3 is CASSSDTYNEQFF. The CDR3, as DNA: TGTGCCAGCAGCTCTGACACGTACAATGAGCAGTTCTTC.